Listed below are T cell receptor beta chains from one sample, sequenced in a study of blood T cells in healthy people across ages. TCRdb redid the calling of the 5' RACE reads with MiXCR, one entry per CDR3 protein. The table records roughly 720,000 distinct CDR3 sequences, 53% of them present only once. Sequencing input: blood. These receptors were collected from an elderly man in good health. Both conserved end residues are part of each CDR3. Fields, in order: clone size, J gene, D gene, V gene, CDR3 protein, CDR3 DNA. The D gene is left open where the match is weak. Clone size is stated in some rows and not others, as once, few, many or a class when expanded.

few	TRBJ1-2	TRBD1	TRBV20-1	CSAQAGTGIGGYTF	TGCAGTGCGCAAGCCGGGACAGGGATTGGGGGCTACACCTTC
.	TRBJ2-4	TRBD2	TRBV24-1	CATSDLIRTSGRLAKNIQYF	TGTGCCACCAGTGATTTGATTCGGACTAGCGGCCGTCTAGCCAAAAACATTCAGTACTTC
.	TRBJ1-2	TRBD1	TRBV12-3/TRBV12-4	CASSLSGTGATF	TGTGCCAGCAGTTTATCCGGGACAGGGGCCACCTTC
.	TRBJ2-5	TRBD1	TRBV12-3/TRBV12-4	CASSLRTGGSETQYF	TGTGCCAGCAGTTTAAGAACAGGGGGATCGGAGACCCAGTACTTC
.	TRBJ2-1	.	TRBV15	CATSRDLAPNEQFF	TGTGCCACCAGCAGAGATTTAGCGCCGAATGAGCAGTTCTTC
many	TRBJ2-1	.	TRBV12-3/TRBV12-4	CASTPGDANNEQFF	TGTGCCAGCACTCCCGGGGACGCTAACAATGAGCAGTTCTTC
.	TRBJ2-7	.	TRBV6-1	CASSQTMSSYEQYF	TGTGCCAGCAGTCAGACAATGAGCTCCTACGAGCAGTACTTC
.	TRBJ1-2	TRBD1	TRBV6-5	CASKVGQSPGGYTF	TGTGCCAGCAAAGTGGGACAGTCCCCCGGTGGCTACACCTTC
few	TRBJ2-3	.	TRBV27	CASSFGVTTDTQYF	TGTGCCAGCAGTTTCGGGGTCACAACAGATACGCAGTATTTT
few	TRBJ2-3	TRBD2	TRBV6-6	CASSLSGEGHRYAYF	TGTGCCAGCTCATTGAGCGGGGAGGGTCACAGATACGCGTATTTT
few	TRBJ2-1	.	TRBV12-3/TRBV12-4	CASSLGGAPAYNEQFF	TGTGCCAGCAGTTTAGGAGGGGCTCCCGCCTACAATGAGCAGTTCTTC
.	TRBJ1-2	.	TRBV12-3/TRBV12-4	CASSLQSNYGYTF	TGTGCCAGCAGTTTACAGTCCAACTATGGCTACACCTTC
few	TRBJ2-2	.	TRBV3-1	CASSPWGSPTGELFF	TGTGCCAGCAGCCCGTGGGGTAGCCCGACCGGGGAGCTGTTTTTT
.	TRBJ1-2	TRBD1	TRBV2	CASSLRGQGGDYTF	TGTGCCAGCAGCCTAAGGGGACAGGGAGGTGACTACACCTTC
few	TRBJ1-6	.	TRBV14	CASSEGNGPLGSPLHF	TGTGCCAGCAGCGAGGGGAACGGTCCTCTTGGTTCACCCCTCCACTTT
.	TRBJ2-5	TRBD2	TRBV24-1	CATSDSGRAGETQYF	TGTGCCACCAGTGATAGCGGGAGGGCAGGAGAGACCCAGTACTTC
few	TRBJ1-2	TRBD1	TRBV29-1	CSVEDAQEGTGHGYTF	TGCAGCGTTGAAGATGCGCAAGAGGGGACAGGGCATGGCTACACCTTC
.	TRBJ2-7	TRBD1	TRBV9	CASSERQGTRDEQYF	TGTGCCAGCAGCGAACGACAGGGTACTCGGGACGAGCAGTACTTC
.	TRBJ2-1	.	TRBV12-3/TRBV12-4	CASSLMGGGEQFF	TGTGCCAGCAGTTTAATGGGGGGAGGTGAGCAGTTCTTC
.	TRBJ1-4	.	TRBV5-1	CASSLEGRATTNEKLFF	TGCGCCAGCAGCTTGGAAGGCAGGGCAACAACTAATGAAAAACTGTTTTTT
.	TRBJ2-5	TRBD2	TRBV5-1	CASSFPPAGTQETQYF	TGCGCCAGCAGCTTCCCTCCAGCGGGGACCCAAGAGACCCAGTACTTC
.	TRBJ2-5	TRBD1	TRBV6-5	CASSYSTDRGRYF	TGTGCCAGCAGTTACTCGACGGACAGGGGAAGGTACTTC
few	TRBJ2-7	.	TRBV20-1	CSASPSPRTYEQYF	TGCAGTGCTAGCCCTTCCCCCCGTACTTACGAGCAGTACTTC
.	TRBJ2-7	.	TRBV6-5	CAGRGARLGDYEQYF	TGTGCCGGCAGGGGGGCGCGGCTAGGGGACTACGAGCAGTACTTC
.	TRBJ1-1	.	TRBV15	CAASREVGRNTEAFF	TGTGCCGCCAGCAGAGAAGTAGGGAGGAACACTGAAGCTTTCTTT
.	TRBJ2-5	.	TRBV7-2	CASSLSGPPGETQYF	TGTGCCAGCAGCTTAAGCGGCCCTCCCGGGGAGACCCAGTACTTC
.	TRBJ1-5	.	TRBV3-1	CASSQGGREYQPQHF	TGTGCCAGCAGCCAAGGTGGCAGGGAGTACCAGCCCCAGCATTTT
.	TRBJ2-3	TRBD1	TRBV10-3	CAITKTGSTDTQYF	TGTGCCATCACCAAGACAGGGAGCACAGATACGCAGTATTTT
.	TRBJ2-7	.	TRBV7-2	CASSASGTTIHEQYF	TGTGCCAGCAGCGCTTCCGGGACAACTATCCACGAGCAGTACTTC
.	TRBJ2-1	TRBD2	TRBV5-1	CASSPMRSSGRAYNEQFF	TGCGCCAGCAGCCCGATGAGGTCTAGCGGGAGAGCCTACAATGAGCAGTTCTTC
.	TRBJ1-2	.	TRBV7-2	CASSLRWLGNYGYTF	TGTGCCAGCAGCTTGAGGTGGTTGGGTAACTATGGCTACACCTTC
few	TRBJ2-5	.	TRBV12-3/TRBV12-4	CASSLAGPIETQYF	TGTGCCAGCAGTTTAGCCGGACCTATAGAGACCCAGTACTTC
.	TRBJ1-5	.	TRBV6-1	CASSEYWVSNQPQHF	TGTGCCAGCAGTGAATACTGGGTTAGCAATCAGCCCCAGCATTTT
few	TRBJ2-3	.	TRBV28	CASSFETTGHRYAYF	TGTGCCAGCAGTTTTGAAACGACGGGGCACAGATACGCGTATTTT
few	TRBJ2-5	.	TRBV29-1	CSVGPPGQYF	TGCAGCGTTGGCCCTCCGGGGCAGTACTTC
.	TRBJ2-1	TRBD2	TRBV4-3	CASRASGGAGGNEQFF	TGCGCCAGCAGGGCTAGCGGGGGAGCGGGAGGTAATGAGCAGTTCTTC
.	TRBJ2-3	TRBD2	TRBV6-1	CASRAPGLAGSTDTQYF	TGTGCCAGCAGAGCTCCAGGACTAGCGGGAAGCACAGATACGCAGTATTTT
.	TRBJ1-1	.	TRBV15	CATSREGRNTEAFF	TGTGCCACCAGCAGAGAGGGCAGGAACACTGAAGCTTTCTTT
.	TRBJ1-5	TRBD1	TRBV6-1	CASTQDRGRQPQHF	TGTGCCAGCACCCAGGACAGGGGACGTCAGCCCCAGCATTTT
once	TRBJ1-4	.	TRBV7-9	CASSLEGRKLFF	TGTGCCAGCAGCTTAGAGGGACGTAAACTGTTTTTT
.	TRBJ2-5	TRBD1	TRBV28	CASSLLQGAWEQYF	TGTGCCAGCAGTTTGTTGCAGGGGGCATGGGAGCAGTACTTC
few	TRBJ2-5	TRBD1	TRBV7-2	CASSTTGGETQYF	TGTGCCAGCAGCACAACAGGGGGAGAGACCCAGTACTTC
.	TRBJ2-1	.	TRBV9	CASSWMGAENEQFF	TGTGCCAGCAGCTGGATGGGGGCCGAGAATGAGCAGTTCTTC
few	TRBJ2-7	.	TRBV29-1	CSVERIRGDHEQYF	TGCAGCGTTGAAAGGATAAGGGGTGATCACGAGCAGTACTTC
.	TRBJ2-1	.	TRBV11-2	CASSPSSEQFF	TGTGCCAGCAGCCCTAGCTCTGAGCAGTTCTTC
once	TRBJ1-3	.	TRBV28	CASSPPRGLTRSGNTIYF	TGTGCCAGCAGTCCTCCCCGTGGACTTACGCGCTCTGGAAACACCATATATTTT
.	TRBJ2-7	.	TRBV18	CASSPESYEQYF	TGTGCCAGCTCACCAGAATCGTACGAGCAGTACTTC
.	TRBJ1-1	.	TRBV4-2	CASSQEGLQEMNTEAFF	TGTGCCAGCAGCCAAGAGGGATTACAGGAGATGAACACTGAAGCTTTCTTT
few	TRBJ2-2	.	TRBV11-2	CASSLELAWELFF	TGTGCCAGCAGCTTAGAGTTGGCGTGGGAGCTGTTTTTT
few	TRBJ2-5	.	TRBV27	CASKPTRDSTNGEQYF	TGTGCCAGCAAGCCTACACGGGACTCAACGAACGGGGAGCAGTACTTC
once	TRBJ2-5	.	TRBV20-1	CSARRRLPQETQYF	TGCAGTGCTAGAAGAAGGCTCCCCCAAGAGACCCAGTACTTC
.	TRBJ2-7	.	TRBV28	CASSSAQGTYF	TGTGCCAGCAGTTCGGCCCAGGGTACGTACTTC
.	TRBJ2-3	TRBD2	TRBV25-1	CASPSGGTAGGVDHRYAYF	TGTGCCAGCCCATCCGGCGGGACAGCGGGAGGGGTGGATCACAGATACGCGTATTTT
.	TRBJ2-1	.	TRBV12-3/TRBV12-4	CASSLALGGREQFF	TGTGCCAGCAGTTTAGCGCTAGGGGGGCGTGAGCAGTTCTTC
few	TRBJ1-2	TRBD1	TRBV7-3	CASKRSGGFYGYTF	TGTGCCAGCAAGAGGTCAGGGGGCTTTTATGGCTACACCTTC
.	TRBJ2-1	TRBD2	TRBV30	CAWSVPKREWWNEQFF	TGTGCCTGGAGTGTACCCAAGCGGGAGTGGTGGAATGAGCAGTTCTTC
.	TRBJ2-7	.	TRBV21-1	CASSGDDDGGGQYF	TGTGCCAGCAGCGGGGATGACGACGGTGGGGGGCAGTACTTC
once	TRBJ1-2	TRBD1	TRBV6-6	CASSPWTGTMARYTF	TGTGCCAGCAGCCCCTGGACAGGGACTATGGCTAGATACACCTTC
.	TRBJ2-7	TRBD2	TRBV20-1	CSAPMAGAPYEQYF	TGCAGTGCTCCGATGGCGGGAGCGCCCTACGAGCAGTACTTC